Below are 13 T cell receptor beta chains sequenced from a single sample in a study of blood T cell repertoires in COVID-19. The repertoire was sequenced with immunoSEQ multiplex PCR; TCRdb's copy has only in-frame clones and lacks some. Seen here are 60,000 to 65,000 clones, about 90% observed once, and the top ten hold 8.3%. The specimen was peripheral blood. The receptors shown here come from a human donor with active COVID-19. The donor label of this sample is uncertain.

The CDR3 loop is CASSLGPGGGTDTQYF. The CDR3, as DNA: TGTGCCAGCAGCTTAGGTCCCGGTGGGGGGACAGATACGCAGTATTTT. V is TRBV7-6 and J is TRBJ2-3; a possible D gene is TRBD2 (6 bases). Trimming took 1 base from V and 3 from J, leaving 14 bases between them. CDR1 and CDR2 from the germline V gene are SGHVS and FNYEAQ. The CDR3 covers 16 residues.

This sequence joins TRBV18 and TRBJ1-5; 8 nucleotides match TRBD1. This CDR3 spans 15 amino acids. J lost 4 bases, V lost 5 bases, and 7 bases had no gene match. Germline V gives CDR1 KGHSH, CDR2 LQKENI. DNA of the CDR3: TGTGCCAGCTCATCGACAGGGGCCCCGAATCAGCCCCAGCATTTT. It is translated as CASSSTGAPNQPQHF.

This sequence joins TRBV5-1 and TRBJ2-2, with 9 bases identical to TRBD2. Trimming took 3 bases from V and 4 from J; bases not matched to a gene: 1. CDR1 and CDR2 (germline): SGHRS, YFSETQ. The CDR3 runs 14 residues. The DNA for the CDR3 is TGCGCCAGCAGCTCGACTAGCGGCACCGGGGAGCTGTTTTTT. Its protein is CASSSTSGTGELFF.

This chain uses TRBV27 with TRBJ2-7; 11 positions match TRBD2. The CDR3 consists of 17 residues. V dropped 6 bases and J dropped 6; count of bases not matched to a gene: 16. From germline, CDR1 is MNHEY and CDR2 SMNVEV (reference sequence). The CDR3 region has the DNA TGTGCCAGCAGCCCGTTAACGGGGTGGCTAGCGGGGGGCGAGCAGTACTTC. It is translated as CASSPLTGWLAGGEQYF.

The chain recombines TRBV7-2 with TRBJ2-2, with unresolved D. V shed 4 bases and J shed 5 bases, with 8 bases lying between them. The CDR3 covers 13 residues. CDR1 and CDR2 from the germline V gene are SGHTA and FQGNSA. The CDR3 coding sequence is TGTGCCAGCAGCTCCCGACAAACCGGGGAGCTGTTTTTT. Translating gives CASSSRQTGELFF.

This sequence joins TRBV29-1 and TRBJ1-4; D might be TRBD1 (6 bases). Per the germline V gene, CDR1 is SQVTM and CDR2 is ANQGSEA. This CDR3 is 12 amino acids long. Trimming cost V 7 bases and J 4 bases, with 10 bases left between them. The CDR3 DNA reads as TGCAGCGGCTCACAGGGTAATGAAAAACTGTTTTTT. As protein: CSGSQGNEKLFF.

This rearrangement joins TRBV13 to TRBJ1-1; 8 bases are a match to TRBD1. CDR1 is PRHDT and CDR2 is FYEKMQ in the germline V gene (reference sequence). This CDR3 is 17 amino acids long. Losses at the gene ends were 5 bases for V and 0 bases for J; bases not matched to a gene: 11. The CDR3 sequence: CASSAGTGRGMNTEAFF. The CDR3 coding sequence is TGTGCCAGCAGCGCCGGGACAGGCCGGGGGATGAACACTGAAGCTTTCTTT.

This clone came up once. J is TRBJ1-4 and V is TRBV28; the match to TRBD1 covers 7 bases. Trimming at V came to 5 bases and at J to 4 bases, leaving 4 bases not matched to a gene. The CDR3 extends over 14 amino acids. CDR1 and CDR2 (germline): MDHEN, SYDVKM. This chain's CDR3 is CASSPDRFNEKLFF. The CDR3 region has the DNA TGTGCCAGCAGTCCGGACAGGTTTAATGAAAAACTGTTTTTT.

V and J are TRBV5-6 and TRBJ2-4; tentative D call: TRBD1 (6 bases). Trimming cost V 4 bases and J 3 bases, with 14 bases left between them. Germline CDR1 SGHDT, CDR2 YYEEEE. The CDR3 length is 15 residues. This chain's CDR3 is CASSNLQGDKNIQYF. As DNA, the CDR3 is TGTGCCAGCAGCAACCTACAGGGTGACAAAAACATTCAGTACTTC.

The chain employs TRBV15 and TRBJ2-5; 8 nucleotides agree with TRBD1. Per germline, CDR1 LNHNV and CDR2 YYDKDF (reference sequence). The CDR3 contains 16 residues. V shed 0 bases, J shed 4 bases, and the junction held 7 bases outside the gene matches. The CDR3 DNA is TGTGCCACCAGCAGAGATCTAGGACAGGGAAGAGAGACCCAGTACTTC. Its protein product is CATSRDLGQGRETQYF.

The chain couples TRBV6-6 to TRBJ2-1; possibly TRBD2 for D (7 bases). This CDR3 is 16 amino acids long. Trimming pared 6 bases from V and 5 bases from J, leaving 20 bases between. From germline, CDR1 is MNHNY and CDR2 SVGAGI (reference sequence). CDR3 residues: CASSPGGVLGDNEQFF. CDR3 sequence (DNA): TGTGCCAGCAGCCCGGGGGGCGTCTTGGGAGACAATGAGCAGTTCTTC.

The DNA for the CDR3 is TGCAGCGCAGGACTAGCGGGATACAATGAGCAGTTCTTC. It yields the protein CSAGLAGYNEQFF. This chain uses TRBV29-1 with TRBJ2-1, with TRBD2 identical over 12 bases. Germline V gene lookup returns CDR1 SQVTM and CDR2 ANQGSEA. V lost 7 bases, J lost 4 bases, and 2 bases stayed unmatched. The CDR3 covers 13 residues.

This sequence joins TRBV5-6 and TRBJ2-4; no clear D. Germline V gene data show CDR1 as SGHDT and CDR2 as YYEEEE. Trimming removed 2 bases at V and 3 bases at J, with 9 bases between. The CDR3 runs 14 residues. The CDR3 sequence: CASSLPSIKNIQYF. In DNA, the CDR3 is TGTGCCAGCAGCTTACCGAGCATCAAAAACATTCAGTACTTC.